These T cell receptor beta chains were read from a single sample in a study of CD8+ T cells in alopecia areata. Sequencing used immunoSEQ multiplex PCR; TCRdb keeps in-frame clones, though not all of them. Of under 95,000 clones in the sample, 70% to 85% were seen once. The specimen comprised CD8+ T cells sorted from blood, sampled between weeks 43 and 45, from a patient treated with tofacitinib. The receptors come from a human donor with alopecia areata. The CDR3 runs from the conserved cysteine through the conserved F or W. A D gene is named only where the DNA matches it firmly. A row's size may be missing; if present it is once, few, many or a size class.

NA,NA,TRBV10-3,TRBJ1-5,TGTGCCACCCTAGACAGGTTGGAGGGCAATCAGCCCCAGCATTTT,CATLDRLEGNQPQHF
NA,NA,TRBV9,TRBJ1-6,TGTGCCAGCAGCGTAGCTGGCTCCTATAATTCACCCCTCCACTTT,CASSVAGSYNSPLHF
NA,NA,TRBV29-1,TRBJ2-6,TGCAGCGCCCGAGAGGACGGGGCCAACGTCCTGACTTTC,CSAREDGANVLTF
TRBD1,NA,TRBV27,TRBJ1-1,TGTGCCAGCAGTTTAGGGACAGGGATAACCGAAGCTTTCTTT,CASSLGTGITEAFF
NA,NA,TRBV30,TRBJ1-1,TGTGCCTGGATTCGGGACACGAAGAGCACTGAAGCTTTCTTT,CAWIRDTKSTEAFF
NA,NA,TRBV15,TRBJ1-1,TGTGCCACCAGCAGAGATCGGCCAGGGCGCTTGAACACTGAAGCTTTCTTT,CATSRDRPGRLNTEAFF
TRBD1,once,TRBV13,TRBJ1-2,TGTGCCAGCAGCTCACAGGGGTATGGCTACACCTTC,CASSSQGYGYTF
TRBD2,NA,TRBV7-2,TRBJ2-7,TGTGCCAGCAGCTTATTAGCGGGGGGGCGGTACGAGCAGTACTTC,CASSLLAGGRYEQYF
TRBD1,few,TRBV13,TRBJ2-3,TGTGCCAGCAGCTCCAGGGGGCTTGGCACAGATACGCAGTATTTT,CASSSRGLGTDTQYF
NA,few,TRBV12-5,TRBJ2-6,TGTGCTAGTGAGGGGGTCTCTGGGGCCAACGTCCTGACTTTC,CASEGVSGANVLTF
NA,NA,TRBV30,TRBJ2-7,TGTGCCTGGAGTGTAGGCGCTAGGGAGCAGTACTTC,CAWSVGAREQYF
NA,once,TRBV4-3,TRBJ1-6,TGCGCCAGCAGCCAATATACTCAGGGTTATAACTCACCCCTCCACTTT,CASSQYTQGYNSPLHF
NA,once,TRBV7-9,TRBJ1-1,TGTGCCAGCAGCTTAGTCGGAGGTAGGTCGAACACTGAAGCTTTCTTT,CASSLVGGRSNTEAFF